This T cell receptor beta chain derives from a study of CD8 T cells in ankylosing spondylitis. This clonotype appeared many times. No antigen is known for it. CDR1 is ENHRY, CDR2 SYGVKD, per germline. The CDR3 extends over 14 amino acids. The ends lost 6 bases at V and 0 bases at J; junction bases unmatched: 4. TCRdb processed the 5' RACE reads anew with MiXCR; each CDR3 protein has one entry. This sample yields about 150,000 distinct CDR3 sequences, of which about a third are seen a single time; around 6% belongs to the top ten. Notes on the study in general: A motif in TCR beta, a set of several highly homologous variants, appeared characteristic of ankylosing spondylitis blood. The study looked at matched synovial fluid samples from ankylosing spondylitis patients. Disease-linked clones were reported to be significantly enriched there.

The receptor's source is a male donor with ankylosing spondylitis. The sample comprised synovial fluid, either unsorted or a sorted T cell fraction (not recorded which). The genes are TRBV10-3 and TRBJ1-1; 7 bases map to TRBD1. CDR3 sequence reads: CAIRGTAMNTEAFF. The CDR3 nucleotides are TGTGCCATCAGGGGGACAGCCATGAACACTGAAGCTTTCTTT.